Listed here is a single T cell receptor (beta chain). The sample originates from a study of T cell changes during pregnancy in multiple sclerosis. CDR1 and CDR2 from the germline V gene are LNHNV and YYDKDF (reference sequence). With 4 bases removed from V and 2 bases from J, the gap between germline ends came to 13 bases. This CDR3 comprises 15 residues. TCRdb's table, derived via immunoSEQ multiplex PCR, lists solely in-frame clones and lacks some. This sample has under 50,000 clones, with roughly 84% found just once. This rearrangement joins TRBV15 to TRBJ2-3; a weak D match, TRBD2 (5 bases). Sample: CD8+ T cells from peripheral blood mononuclear cells, taken in the first trimester of pregnancy. The TCR comes from a female donor with multiple sclerosis, enrolled in a pregnancy study. The CDR3 spells CATSIPGSNTDTQYF. The DNA of the CDR3 is TGTGCCACCAGCATACCGGGATCCAACACAGATACGCAGTATTTT.